A single sample is the source of the 12 T cell receptor beta chains below, sequenced in a study of OX40 agonist ivuxolimab in advanced cancers. Produced via immunoSEQ multiplex PCR; TCRdb's table is partial and in-frame only. The sample has under 95,000 clones; about four fifths are singletons. The sequencing used CD4+ or CD8+ T cells sorted from blood, collected in a trial of the OX40 agonist ivuxolimab. The receptors shown here come from an adult with an advanced solid tumor such as melanoma, head and neck, liver or kidney cancer.

The genes are TRBV19 and TRBJ2-1; D uncertain. This CDR3 has 13 residues. The V gene lost 3 bases and the J gene lost 5 bases, with 8 bases spanning the gap. Looked up from germline, CDR1 is LNHDA and CDR2 is SQIVND (reference sequence). In DNA form, the CDR3 reads TGTGCCAGTAGTATTAATGATAACAATGAGCAGTTCTTC. This gives the protein CASSINDNNEQFF.

The genes are TRBV11-2 and TRBJ1-5; D not certain. V lost 1 base, J lost 6 bases, and 7 bases lay in between. This CDR3 region has 13 residues. From germline, CDR1 is SGHAT and CDR2 FQNNGV. CDR3 residues: CASSLGLGQPQHF. The CDR3 coding sequence is TGTGCCAGCAGCTTAGGATTAGGTCAGCCCCAGCATTTT.

This chain joins TRBV6-5 and TRBJ2-7, with D possibly TRBD1 on 6 matching bases. The CDR3 is made up of 14 amino acids. V gave up 5 bases and J gave up 2 bases, with 13 bases separating them. Germline-derived CDR1 and CDR2 are MNHEY and SVGAGI. CDR3: CASSLTGTPYEQYF. The CDR3 DNA sequence: TGTGCCAGCAGTCTAACCGGGACACCCTACGAGCAGTACTTC.

This clone showed up just once. The rearrangement uses TRBV27 and TRBJ2-7; the D is unclear. This CDR3 region has 14 residues. Trimming shortened V by 2 bases and J by 0 bases, and 8 bases separated the two germline ends. Germline V gene lookup returns CDR1 MNHEY and CDR2 SMNVEV (reference sequence). CDR3 nucleotide sequence: TGTGCCAGCAGTTTAAGTTTTGACTCCTACGAGCAGTACTTC. Protein: CASSLSFDSYEQYF.

The V and J genes are TRBV11-2 and TRBJ2-3; TRBD1 agrees at 10 bases. The CDR3 sequence is 15 residues long. Germline lookup yields CDR1 SGHAT and CDR2 FQNNGV. After removal of 7 bases from V and 5 bases from J, the junction contained 9 bases not matched to a gene. The CDR3 is CASIRTGGPRDTQYF. The CDR3 DNA sequence: TGTGCCAGCATCAGGACAGGGGGTCCCAGAGATACGCAGTATTTT.

CDR3 protein: CASSPQGNEQYV. Written as DNA, the CDR3 is TGTGCCAGCAGCCCACAGGGGAACGAGCAGTACGTC. This chain connects TRBV6-1 to TRBJ2-7; 7 bases map to TRBD1. Germline CDR1 reads MNHNS; CDR2 reads SASEGT. The CDR3 loop spans 12 amino acids. V lost 6 bases to trimming and J lost 5 bases; unmatched junction nucleotides: 4.

J is TRBJ2-7 and V is TRBV20-1, with D possibly matching TRBD1 (5 bases). Per germline, CDR1 DFQATT and CDR2 SNEGSKA (reference sequence). Trimming removed 2 bases at V and 6 bases at J, with 8 bases between. CDR3 length equals 11 residues. In DNA, the CDR3 is TGCAGTGCTAGACAGGGAAGCGAGCAGTACTTC. Protein: CSARQGSEQYF.

J is TRBJ1-6 and V is TRBV5-8; possible D gene TRBD1, 6 bases. Germline CDR1 reads SGHTS; CDR2 reads YDEGEE. The CDR3 runs to 14 residues. V lost 2 bases and J 10 bases, leaving 13 bases between the germline ends. This CDR3 is CASSFAGALSPLHF. The CDR3 coding sequence is TGTGCCAGCAGCTTCGCGGGGGCTTTATCACCCCTCCACTTT.

Of note for this clone: Compared with germline, one end of the junction differs, possibly owing to a read error. V gene TRBV7-9 combines with J gene TRBJ2-5, with 9 positions matching TRBD1. The assigned J gene may be wrong: the sequence end matches TRBJ2-7 better. Germline V lookup: CDR1 SEHNR, CDR2 FQNEAQ (reference sequence). The CDR3 runs 14 residues. As DNA, the CDR3 is TGTGCCAGCACCTTACAGGGGGCTTCCTACGAGCAGTACTTC. It encodes CASTLQGASYEQYF.

V is TRBV6-5 and J is TRBJ1-1; TRBD1 matches at 8 bases. V dropped 6 bases and J dropped 9; count of bases not matched to a gene: 6. Germline V gives CDR1 MNHEY, CDR2 SVGAGI. The CDR3 sequence is 12 residues long. CDR3 in amino acids: CASSPGTGKAFF. Written as DNA, the CDR3 is TGTGCCAGCAGCCCCGGGACAGGCAAAGCTTTCTTT.

The gene calls are TRBV6-5 and TRBJ2-1, with TRBD1 matching 9 bases. The CDR3 has 16 amino acids. Germline loops: CDR1 MNHEY, CDR2 SVGAGI. V trimming: 2 bases; J trimming: 5 bases; junction bases outside the gene matches: 7. The CDR3: CASSYVGTGINNEQFF. DNA of the CDR3: TGTGCCAGCAGTTACGTCGGGACAGGGATCAACAATGAGCAGTTCTTC.

The chain carries TRBV5-6 and TRBJ1-2; unclear D gene. Germline lookup yields CDR1 SGHDT and CDR2 YYEEEE. The CDR3 sequence is 16 residues long. V shed 0 bases and J shed 0 bases, with 12 bases lying between them. In DNA form, the CDR3 reads TGTGCCAGCAGCTTGGTTGGTAGGCTAACTAACTATGGCTACACCTTC. This translates into CASSLVGRLTNYGYTF.